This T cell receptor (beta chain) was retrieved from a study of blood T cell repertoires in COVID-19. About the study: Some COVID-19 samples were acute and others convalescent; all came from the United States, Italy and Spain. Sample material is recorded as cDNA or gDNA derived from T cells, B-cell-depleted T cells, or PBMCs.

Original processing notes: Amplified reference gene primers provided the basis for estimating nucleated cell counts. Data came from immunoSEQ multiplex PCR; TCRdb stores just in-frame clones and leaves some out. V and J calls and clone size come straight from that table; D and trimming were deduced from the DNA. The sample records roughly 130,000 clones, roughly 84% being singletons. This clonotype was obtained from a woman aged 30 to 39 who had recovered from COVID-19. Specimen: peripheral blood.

The CDR3 coding sequence is TGTGCCAGCAGTTTTGGGCAGGAGGAGGGCTACACCTTC. Protein product: CASSFGQEEGYTF. The chain joins TRBV12-3 or TRBV12-4 to TRBJ1-2, with unresolved D. This CDR3 is 13 amino acids long. V lost 3 bases to trimming and J lost 8 bases, with 13 bases between them.